A single sample gave rise to the 26 T cell receptor beta chains below, sequenced in a study of T-cell memory formation after mild COVID-19. Using its own MiXCR run on the 5' RACE reads, TCRdb lists one record per CDR3 protein. This table has 400,000 or so distinct CDR3 sequences, about 19% appearing once. The sample taken for sequencing was PBMCs or a T cell subset sorted from them (not recorded which). The receptor source for this set is an adult woman who had mild COVID-19 (a few samples of this study predate the infection). Cell type and time point are not known.

This clonotype was picked up a small number of times. This chain links TRBV5-4 with TRBJ2-7, with D perhaps being TRBD1 or TRBD2 (5 bases each). Germline V gives CDR1 SGHNT, CDR2 YYREEE (reference sequence). The CDR3 sequence is 17 residues long. Trimming shortened V by 3 bases and J by 0 bases, and 19 bases separated the two germline ends. CDR3 protein: CASSSRGLNSGSYEQYF. CDR3 bases: TGTGCCAGCAGCTCCCGGGGCCTCAATTCGGGCTCCTACGAGCAGTACTTC. The whole variable domain, filled in from reference TRBV5-4 and TRBJ2-7, reads ETGVTQSPTHLIKTRGQQVTLRCSSQSGHNTVSWYQQALGQGPQFIFQYYREEENGRGNFPPRFSGLQFPNYSSELNVNALELDDSALYLCASSSRGLNSGSYEQYFGPGTRLTVT.

The V gene is TRBV3-1, the J gene TRBJ1-4; 10 bases fit TRBD1. Germline V gene sequence: CDR1 LGHDT, CDR2 YNNKEL (reference sequence). Trimming removed 4 bases from V and 8 bases from J; junction bases left unmatched: 4. There are 14 residues in the CDR3. The CDR3 DNA sequence: TGTGCCAGCAGCCGGACAGGGGGTAAGGAAAAACTGTTTTTT. As protein: CASSRTGGKEKLFF.

This chain uses TRBV4-2 with TRBJ2-4; the match to TRBD1 covers 9 bases. The CDR3 spans 17 residues. Trimming cost V 0 bases and J 2 bases; bases outside gene matches: 5. CDR1 LGHNA and CDR2 YNFKEQ come from the germline V gene. CDR3 coding DNA: TGTGCCAGCAGCCAAGAGAAGACAGGGGGGTCCAAAAACATTCAGTACTTC. Protein product: CASSQEKTGGSKNIQYF.

About this clonotype: Since a much larger clone is just one base distant, this may be a read error. The chain joins TRBV7-3 to TRBJ1-1; D unclear. The CDR3 is 13 residues long. Germline CDR1 reads SGHTA; CDR2 reads FQGTGA. V was pared by 2 bases and J by 1 base, with 5 bases between. The CDR3 DNA follows: TGTGCCAGCAGCTTACGACAGAACACTGAAGCTTTCTTT. As protein: CASSLRQNTEAFF.

The rearrangement uses TRBV7-6 and TRBJ2-3, with TRBD1 as a possible D gene (6 bases). Germline CDR1 and CDR2: SGHVS and FNYEAQ. With 5 bases removed from V and 2 bases from J, the gap between germline ends came to 17 bases. The CDR3 has 16 residues. The CDR3: CASSLSKTGHTDTQYF. The DNA of the CDR3 is TGTGCCAGCAGCCTCTCCAAAACGGGACACACAGATACGCAGTATTTT.

V usage is TRBV5-1 and J usage is TRBJ2-5; D not certain. This CDR3 region has 14 residues. Germline V CDR1 and CDR2: SGHRS, YFSETQ. Trimming pared 4 bases from V and 2 bases from J, leaving 12 bases between. CDR3 residues: CASSNDGFQETQYF. As DNA, the CDR3 is TGCGCCAGCAGCAATGACGGATTTCAAGAGACCCAGTACTTC.

This chain joins TRBV30 and TRBJ1-3; D gene unclear. Germline V gives CDR1 GTSNPN, CDR2 SVGIG (reference sequence). This CDR3 is 16 amino acids long. Trimming cost V 3 bases and J 0 bases, with 15 bases left between them. The CDR3 bases are TGTGCCTGGAGCGGCGGGCGCCCTTTCTCTGGAAACACCATATATTTT. Its protein is CAWSGGRPFSGNTIYF.

The chain joins TRBV5-1 to TRBJ1-1, with D unclear. The germline gives CDR1 SGHRS, CDR2 YFSETQ. CDR3 size: 15 residues. V was cut by 0 bases and J by 3 bases, with 12 bases left in between. CDR3: CASSLGDGLYTEAFF. The CDR3 DNA follows: TGCGCCAGCAGCTTGGGAGATGGTCTCTACACTGAAGCTTTCTTT. The complete variable domain, with remaining parts taken from reference TRBV5-1 and TRBJ1-1, reads KAGVTQTPRYLIKTRGQQVTLSCSPISGHRSVSWYQQTPGQGLQFLFEYFSETQRNKGNFPGRFSGRQFSNSRSEMNVSTLELGDSALYLCASSLGDGLYTEAFFGQGTRLTVV.

V and J are TRBV6-6 and TRBJ1-1; D is unclear. CDR1 is MNHNY, CDR2 SVGAGI, per germline (reference sequence). Trimming took 5 bases from V and 1 from J, leaving 11 bases between them. The CDR3 is 14 amino acids. CDR3 bases: TGTGCCAGCAGTCGCTCGGAAGGGAACACTGAAGCTTTCTTT. Translated: CASSRSEGNTEAFF.

This clonotype appeared a few times. The chain carries TRBV29-1 and TRBJ2-2; D gene uncertain. The CDR3 covers 13 residues. V lost 7 bases to trimming and J lost 2 bases, with 11 bases between them. The germline gives CDR1 SQVTM, CDR2 ANQGSEA. The CDR3 coding sequence is TGCAGCGCGTTTGTCAGAAACACCGGGGAGCTGTTTTTT. This encodes CSAFVRNTGELFF.

This clonotype appeared a few times. J is TRBJ2-5 and V is TRBV9; TRBD1 or TRBD2 may be the D gene (6 bases each). Germline-derived CDR1 and CDR2 are SGDLS and YYNGEE. CDR3 length: 16 residues. V shed 4 bases and J shed 0 bases, with 16 bases lying between them. CDR3 nucleotides: TGTGCCAGCAGCCCCCGCGCCGGGGGCTACCAAGAGACCCAGTACTTC. It encodes CASSPRAGGYQETQYF.

This chain uses TRBV5-1 with TRBJ1-1, with no clear D. The ends were cut back, 1 base at V and 2 bases at J, with 12 bases in the middle. The CDR3 contains 15 residues. The germline V gene has CDR1 SGHRS and CDR2 YFSETQ. CDR3 DNA: TGCGCCAGCAGCTTGTCGGGCCAGAGCAACACTGAAGCTTTCTTT. Its protein product is CASSLSGQSNTEAFF.

This clonotype was picked up a small number of times. This chain connects TRBV4-1 to TRBJ2-5; 9 bases agree with TRBD2. Germline loops: CDR1 MGHRA, CDR2 YSYEKL. The V and J ends lost 4 bases and 0 bases, in that order; junction bases with no gene match: 6. CDR3 length equals 16 residues. For the CDR3, the DNA is TGCGCCAGCAGCCTAAGGCTAGCGGGGTACCAAGAGACCCAGTACTTC. Encoded protein: CASSLRLAGYQETQYF.

The chain couples TRBV3-1 to TRBJ1-3; possibly TRBD1 for D (5 bases). Germline lookup yields CDR1 LGHDT and CDR2 YNNKEL (reference sequence). The CDR3 loop spans 18 amino acids. V was pared by 4 bases and J by 4 bases, with 23 bases between. CDR3 in DNA: TGTGCCAGCAGCCCCTCTGACAGAAATTGGTTCGAAGGAAACACCATATATTTT. Its translation is CASSPSDRNWFEGNTIYF. The full variable domain, with the rest looked up from reference TRBV3-1 and TRBJ1-3, is DTAVSQTPKYLVTQMGNDKSIKCEQNLGHDTMYWYKQDSKKFLKIMFSYNNKELIINETVPNRFSPKSPDKAHLNLHINSLELGDSAVYFCASSPSDRNWFEGNTIYFGEGSWLTVV.

This clonotype showed up just a few times. This chain connects TRBV7-9 to TRBJ2-7; 8 positions agree with TRBD1. The CDR3 has 15 amino acids. V lost 3 bases, J lost 3 bases, and 7 bases stayed unmatched. Germline-derived CDR1 and CDR2 are SEHNR and FQNEAQ (reference sequence). Written as DNA, the CDR3 is TGTGCCAGCAGCTTTCGTGGACAGGGTCTCTACGAGCAGTACTTC. Its translation is CASSFRGQGLYEQYF.

This clonotype was picked up a small number of times. The chain recombines TRBV29-1 with TRBJ2-7; tentatively, D is TRBD1 or TRBD2 (5 bases each). This CDR3 contains 13 residues. Trimming removed 7 bases from V and 2 bases from J, with 15 bases in between. CDR1 and CDR2 (germline): SQVTM, ANQGSEA. CDR3 sequence: CSARGQRTYEQYF. The DNA for the CDR3 is TGCAGCGCCCGGGGCCAGCGGACCTACGAGCAGTACTTC.

The chain is built from TRBV5-6 and TRBJ2-1, with D uncertain. This CDR3 has 15 residues. The germline V gene has CDR1 SGHDT and CDR2 YYEEEE. The V gene lost 1 base and the J gene lost 0 bases, with 8 bases spanning the gap. The CDR3 DNA is TGTGCCAGCAGCTTGCTCCTCGGCTCCTACAATGAGCAGTTCTTC. Translation gives CASSLLLGSYNEQFF.

V is TRBV2 and J is TRBJ2-2, with D possibly matching TRBD1 (6 bases). Germline loops: CDR1 SNHLY, CDR2 FYNNEI. The V gene lost 6 bases and the J gene lost 0 bases, with 17 bases spanning the gap. This CDR3 comprises 17 residues. CDR3 sequence reads: CASRFGWGRTNTGELFF. CDR3 nucleotide sequence: TGTGCCAGCAGGTTTGGGTGGGGGCGAACGAACACCGGGGAGCTGTTTTTT.

This chain connects TRBV21-1 to TRBJ1-2; the table's TRBD1 call for D was not verified on the DNA. TRBV21-1 counts as a pseudogene. The CDR3 totals 16 residues. CDR3 amino acids: CASSRDRAISGCGYTF. The CDR3 coding sequence is TGTGCCAGCAGCAGGGACAGGGCCATCTCGGGGTGTGGCTACACCTTC.

This clonotype turned up a few times. This rearrangement joins TRBV7-9 to TRBJ2-1, with D uncertain. V was clipped by 0 bases and J by 1 base, with 10 bases between them. This CDR3 region has 16 residues. Germline-derived CDR1 and CDR2 are SEHNR and FQNEAQ (reference sequence). For the CDR3, the DNA is TGTGCCAGCAGCTTAGCGCTAGGCCTTTCCTACAATGAGCAGTTCTTC. The encoded protein is CASSLALGLSYNEQFF.

The chain combines TRBV5-4 with TRBJ2-3; the D call may be TRBD1 or TRBD2 (6 bases each). Trimming took off 6 bases at V and 7 bases at J, with 21 bases between the two ends. The germline V gene has CDR1 SGHNT and CDR2 YYREEE (reference sequence). The CDR3 runs to 15 residues. CDR3 in DNA: TGTGCCAGCAAGTTGGGGGGCAGCTCACCCCATACGCAGTATTTT. Its translation is CASKLGGSSPHTQYF. The full variable domain, its missing parts supplied by reference TRBV5-4 and TRBJ2-3, is ETGVTQSPTHLIKTRGQQVTLRCSSQSGHNTVSWYQQALGQGPQFIFQYYREEENGRGNFPPRFSGLQFPNYSSELNVNALELDDSALYLCASKLGGSSPHTQYFGPGTRLTVL.

This clonotype was observed a handful of times. V gene TRBV5-6 combines with J gene TRBJ2-1, with D unresolved. Trimming stripped 0 bases from V and 8 bases from J, with 9 bases between. The germline gives CDR1 SGHDT, CDR2 YYEEEE. This CDR3 has 13 amino acids. CDR3 nucleotide sequence: TGTGCCAGCAGCTTGGGCGATTGGGATGAGCAGTTCTTC. Encoded protein: CASSLGDWDEQFF.

This clonotype was counted only a few times. The V gene is TRBV12-3 or TRBV12-4, the J gene TRBJ2-5; 9 bases line up with TRBD2. This CDR3 comprises 16 residues. V shed 5 bases, J shed 1 base, and the junction held 8 bases outside the gene matches. The CDR3 here is CASSQGLAGLQETQYF. The CDR3 nucleotides read TGTGCCAGCAGTCAGGGGCTAGCGGGGCTCCAAGAGACCCAGTACTTC.

This clonotype was seen a handful of times. The rearrangement uses TRBV20-1 and TRBJ2-7; D is undetermined. Per germline, CDR1 DFQATT and CDR2 SNEGSKA (reference sequence). CDR3 length: 13 amino acids. V was cut by 3 bases and J by 1 base, with 10 bases left in between. CDR3 loop: CSARLGFSYEQYF. CDR3 coding DNA: TGCAGTGCTAGGCTGGGATTTTCCTACGAGCAGTACTTC.

This clonotype was seen a handful of times. The chain is built from TRBV4-2 and TRBJ1-1; perhaps TRBD1 as D (5 bases). This CDR3 spans 14 amino acids. CDR1 is LGHNA and CDR2 is YNFKEQ in the germline V gene. V gave up 0 bases and J gave up 2 bases, with 7 bases separating them. DNA of the CDR3: TGTGCCAGCAGCCAAGAGGGGACCAACACTGAAGCTTTCTTT. It translates to CASSQEGTNTEAFF.

V and J are TRBV7-3 and TRBJ2-7, with 11 bases matching TRBD1. The germline gives CDR1 SGHTA, CDR2 FQGTGA. The V and J ends lost 5 bases and 7 bases, in that order; junction bases with no gene match: 7. This CDR3 is built from 14 residues. The CDR3 reads CASSRDRGTPEQYF. As DNA, the CDR3 is TGTGCCAGCAGCCGGGACAGGGGGACCCCTGAGCAGTACTTC.